These T cell receptor beta chains were read from a single sample in a study of cytomegalovirus exposure and HLA in healthy donors. The method was immunoSEQ multiplex PCR; TCRdb's version includes in-frame clones alone and lacks a portion of them. The sample has about 200,000 clones, approximately 80% seen once. What was sequenced was PBMCs. These receptor sequences come from a girl between 10 and 17 years old in good health and CMV-seronegative. CDR3s include the opening cysteine and the closing phenylalanine or tryptophan. D genes are given only for firm matches. Size values are once, few and many counts, or a class for expanded clones, and some rows have none.

D gene,J gene,V gene,clone size,CDR3 protein,CDR3 DNA
.,TRBJ1-1,TRBV6-1,.,CASSRGVNTEAFF,TGTGCCAGCTCACGGGGGGTGAACACTGAAGCTTTCTTT
TRBD2,TRBJ2-7,TRBV4-1,.,CASSQDAWTSFGYEQYF,TGCGCCAGCAGCCAAGACGCATGGACTAGCTTTGGCTACGAGCAGTACTTC
.,TRBJ1-4,TRBV30,.,CAWSSIEKLFF,TGTGCCTGGAGTTCCATCGAAAAACTGTTTTTT
TRBD1,TRBJ1-2,TRBV19,.,CAGRTDRGGYTF,TGTGCCGGAAGAACCGACAGGGGTGGCTACACCTTC
.,TRBJ2-1,TRBV28,.,CASSLSRYEQFF,TGTGCCAGCAGTTTATCTCGGTACGAGCAGTTCTTC
TRBD1,TRBJ1-1,TRBV5-1,few,CASSDQGAGGNTEAFF,TGCGCCAGCAGCGATCAGGGGGCGGGTGGGAACACTGAAGCTTTCTTT
TRBD1,TRBJ1-2,TRBV9,.,CASSVGTGSYGYTF,TGTGCCAGCAGCGTAGGGACAGGGAGCTATGGCTACACCTTC
TRBD2,TRBJ2-2,TRBV13,.,CASSSGGARASAGELFF,TGTGCCAGCAGCTCGGGAGGCGCCAGGGCATCGGCCGGGGAGCTGTTTTTT
TRBD2,TRBJ2-1,TRBV7-6,.,CASSPSAGGPNEQFF,TGTGCCAGCAGCCCCTCAGCGGGGGGGCCTAATGAGCAGTTCTTC
TRBD2,TRBJ2-3,TRBV25-1,.,CASGRAGQGGGTQYF,TGTGCCAGCGGGAGGGCGGGGCAGGGTGGAGGTACGCAGTATTTT
TRBD2,TRBJ2-1,TRBV2,.,CASSKAGGPLYNEQFF,TGTGCCAGCAGTAAAGCGGGGGGGCCCCTCTACAATGAGCAGTTCTTC
TRBD2,TRBJ2-3,TRBV28,.,CASSLHGRVGGTDTQYF,TGTGCCAGCAGTTTACACGGGAGGGTCGGGGGCACAGATACGCAGTATTTT
TRBD1,TRBJ1-1,TRBV28,.,CASSGDRVTEAFF,TGTGCCAGCAGTGGGGACAGGGTCACTGAAGCTTTCTTT
.,TRBJ1-4,TRBV4-2,few,CASSREKGDEKLFF,TGTGCCAGCAGTCGGGAGAAAGGGGATGAAAAACTGTTTTTT
.,TRBJ1-2,TRBV29-1,.,CSVRPSDGYGYTF,TGCAGCGTACGACCGTCCGACGGGTATGGCTACACCTTC
TRBD1,TRBJ1-4,TRBV15,.,CATSILTGGGEKLFF,TGTGCCACCAGCATACTTACAGGGGGAGGTGAAAAACTGTTTTTT
.,TRBJ1-1,TRBV2,.,CASRMQENTEAFF,TGTGCCAGCAGGATGCAGGAGAACACTGAAGCTTTCTTT
.,TRBJ2-7,TRBV5-5,.,CASSLYQGQDEYF,TGTGCCAGCAGCTTGTATCAGGGCCAGGACGAGTACTTC
TRBD2,TRBJ2-7,TRBV6-1,.,CASRNTGRPGEQYF,TGTGCCAGCAGAAACACCGGGAGGCCGGGCGAGCAGTACTTC
TRBD2,TRBJ2-1,TRBV7-9,.,CATSASVGSGRWWNEQFF,TGTGCCACCTCGGCTTCGGTGGGTAGCGGGAGGTGGTGGAATGAGCAGTTCTTC